What follows is one TCR beta chain and its context. The antigen is unknown. This sample stems from a study of identical twins. Germline assignment: CDR1 SQVTM and CDR2 ANQGSEA. CDR3 length equals 15 residues. J gave up 2 bases and V 6 bases, and 11 bases lay outside the gene matches. Template switching, a step in the protocol, added a universal primer site, and cDNA carried unique molecular identifiers. TCRdb re-analysed the 5' RACE reads in MiXCR, keeping a single row per CDR3 protein. The sample comprises 1.5 million to 2 million distinct CDR3 sequences, about 32% of which are singletons, and about 0.27% rests with the top ten. All of the donors were Caucasians in good health. General study results and limits: There was more out-of-frame TCR alpha sharing in monozygotic twins than models estimated. With beta out-of-frame sequences, excess sharing by twins was weaker.

The TCR comes from a newborn girl in good health. Sequenced: cord blood. The genes are TRBV29-1 and TRBJ2-3; 7 bases line up with TRBD1. CDR3 coding DNA: TGCAGCGTCGCCGATAGGGGGCGGGTCACAGATACGCAGTATTTT. Encoded protein: CSVADRGRVTDTQYF.